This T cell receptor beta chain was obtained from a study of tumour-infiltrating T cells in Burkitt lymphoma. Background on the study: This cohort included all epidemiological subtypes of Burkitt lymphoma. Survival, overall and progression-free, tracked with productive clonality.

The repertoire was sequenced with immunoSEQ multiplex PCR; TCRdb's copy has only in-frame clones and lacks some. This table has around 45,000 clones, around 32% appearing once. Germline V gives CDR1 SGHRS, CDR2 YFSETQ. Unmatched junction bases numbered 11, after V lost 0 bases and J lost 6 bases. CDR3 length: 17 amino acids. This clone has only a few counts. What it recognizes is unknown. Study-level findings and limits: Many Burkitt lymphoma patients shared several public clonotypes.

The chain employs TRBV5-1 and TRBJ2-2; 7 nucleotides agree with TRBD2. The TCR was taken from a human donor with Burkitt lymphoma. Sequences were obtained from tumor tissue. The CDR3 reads CASSLGGGGKGSGELFF. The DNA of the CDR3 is TGCGCCAGCAGCTTGGGTGGGGGAGGGAAGGGCTCCGGGGAGCTGTTTTTT.